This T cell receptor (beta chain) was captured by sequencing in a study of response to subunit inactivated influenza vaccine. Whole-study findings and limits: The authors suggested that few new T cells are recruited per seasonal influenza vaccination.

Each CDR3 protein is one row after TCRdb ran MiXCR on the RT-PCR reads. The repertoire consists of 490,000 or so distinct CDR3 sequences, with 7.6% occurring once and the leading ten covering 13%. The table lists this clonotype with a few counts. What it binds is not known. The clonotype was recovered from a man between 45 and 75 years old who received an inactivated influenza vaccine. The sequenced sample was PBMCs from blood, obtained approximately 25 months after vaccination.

This CDR3 is CASSPDFTEQFF. CDR3 DNA: TGTGCCAGCAGCCCGGACTTCACTGAGCAGTTCTTC. The V and J genes are TRBV14 and TRBJ2-1; a possible D gene is TRBD2 (5 bases). V lost 4 bases to trimming and J lost 9 bases, with 10 bases between them. Germline V gene lookup returns CDR1 SGHDN and CDR2 FVKESK. The CDR3 runs 12 residues.